These 8 T cell receptor beta chains were all obtained from the same sample, sequenced in a study of type 1 regulatory T cells. Each CDR3 protein is one row after TCRdb ran MiXCR on the reads. Here the sample spans about 23,000 distinct CDR3 sequences, around 43% being singletons. These receptors' antigens are unknown. Sequencing used cultured T cells, either the whole culture or a sorted T cell fraction (not recorded which). These receptors were taken from a human donor in good health.

In this sample, this clonotype turned up a few times. V gene TRBV7-9 combines with J gene TRBJ1-2, with a weak D call TRBD1 (5 bases). The CDR3 totals 15 residues. Trimming cost V 5 bases and J 1 base, with 14 bases left between them. CDR1 and CDR2 from the germline V gene are SEHNR and FQNEAQ (reference sequence). CDR3 amino acids: CASSPGGVNNYGYTF. CDR3 in DNA: TGTGCCAGCAGCCCGGGGGGGGTGAATAACTATGGCTACACCTTC.

This chain links TRBV19 with TRBJ1-5, with 10 positions matching TRBD1. The V segment lost 4 bases and the J segment 6 bases; nucleotides outside the gene matches: 3. The CDR3 spans 14 residues. Germline assignment: CDR1 LNHDA and CDR2 SQIVND (reference sequence). CDR3 coding DNA: TGTGCCAGTAGTACTGGGACAGGGGCTCAGCCCCAGCATTTT. It translates to CASSTGTGAQPQHF.

Ten or more counts support this clonotype. The chain couples TRBV12-3 or TRBV12-4 to TRBJ1-3; D is unclear. The CDR3 covers 12 residues. Trimming cost V 3 bases and J 3 bases, with 3 bases left between them. The CDR3 DNA follows: TGTGCCAGCAGTTTGGGTGGAAACACCATATATTTT. It encodes CASSLGGNTIYF.

This chain connects TRBV4-2 to TRBJ2-5; TRBD2 might be the D (7 bases). The CDR3 runs 16 residues. The germline CDR1 and CDR2 sequences are LGHNA and YNFKEQ. V dropped 0 bases and J dropped 7 bases, with 18 bases sitting between them. As DNA, the CDR3 is TGTGCCAGCAGCCAAGACCTCTTGGGGGGGGCCGTGACCCAGTACTTC. It encodes CASSQDLLGGAVTQYF.

V usage is TRBV5-5 and J usage is TRBJ2-2; D not certain. This CDR3 has 14 amino acids. Germline assignment: CDR1 SGHKS and CDR2 YYEKEE (reference sequence). V was clipped by 1 base and J by 6 bases, with 10 bases between them. The CDR3 region is CASSLLAVPGELFF. DNA for the CDR3: TGTGCCAGCAGCTTGCTGGCGGTTCCCGGGGAGCTGTTTTTT.

The V and J genes are TRBV4-2 and TRBJ2-1, with TRBD2 matching 7 bases. V shed 4 bases and J 5 bases; nucleotides not matched to a gene: 8. The CDR3 loop spans 15 amino acids. Germline CDR1 and CDR2: LGHNA and YNFKEQ. CDR3 sequence reads: CASSLPWGRDNEQFF. CDR3 bases: TGTGCCAGCAGCCTTCCGTGGGGGAGGGACAATGAGCAGTTCTTC.

The chain recombines TRBV20-1 with TRBJ2-3; D gene ambiguous. CDR1 and CDR2 from the germline V gene are DFQATT and SNEGSKA (reference sequence). Trimming took 6 bases from V and 5 from J, leaving 12 bases between them. CDR3 length: 12 amino acids. The CDR3, as DNA: TGCAGTGCCGGCCCGGGCGGAGATACGCAGTATTTT. Translation: CSAGPGGDTQYF.

The rearrangement joins TRBV2 to TRBJ1-4; weak D call: TRBD1 (5 bases). Trimming pared 1 base from V and 4 bases from J, leaving 13 bases between. Germline V CDR1 and CDR2: SNHLY, FYNNEI. The CDR3 is made up of 16 amino acids. The CDR3 region is CASSEGRWGYNEKLFF. The CDR3 DNA follows: TGTGCCAGCAGTGAAGGCCGATGGGGGTATAATGAAAAACTGTTTTTT.